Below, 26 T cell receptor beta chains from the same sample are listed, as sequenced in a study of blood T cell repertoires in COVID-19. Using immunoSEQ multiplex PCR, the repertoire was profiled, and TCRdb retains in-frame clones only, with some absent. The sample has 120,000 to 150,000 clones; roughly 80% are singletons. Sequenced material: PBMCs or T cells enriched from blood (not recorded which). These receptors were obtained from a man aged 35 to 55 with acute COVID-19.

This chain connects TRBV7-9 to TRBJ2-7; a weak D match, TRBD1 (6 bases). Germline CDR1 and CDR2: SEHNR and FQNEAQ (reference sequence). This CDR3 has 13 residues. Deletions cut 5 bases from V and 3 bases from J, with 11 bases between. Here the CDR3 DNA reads TGTGCCAGCAGCCCGGACAGTAACTACGAGCAGTACTTC. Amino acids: CASSPDSNYEQYF.

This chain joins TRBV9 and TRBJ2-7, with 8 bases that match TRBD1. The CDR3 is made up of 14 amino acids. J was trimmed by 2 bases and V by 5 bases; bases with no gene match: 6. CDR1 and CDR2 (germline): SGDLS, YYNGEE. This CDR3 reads CASSSGTGAYEQYF. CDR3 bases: TGTGCCAGCAGTTCCGGGACAGGAGCCTACGAGCAGTACTTC.

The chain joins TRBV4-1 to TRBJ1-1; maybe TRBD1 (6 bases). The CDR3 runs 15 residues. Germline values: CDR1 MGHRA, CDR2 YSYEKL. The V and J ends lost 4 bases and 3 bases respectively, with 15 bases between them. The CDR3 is CASSPDGRGDTEAFF. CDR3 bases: TGCGCCAGCAGCCCAGATGGGAGGGGGGACACTGAAGCTTTCTTT.

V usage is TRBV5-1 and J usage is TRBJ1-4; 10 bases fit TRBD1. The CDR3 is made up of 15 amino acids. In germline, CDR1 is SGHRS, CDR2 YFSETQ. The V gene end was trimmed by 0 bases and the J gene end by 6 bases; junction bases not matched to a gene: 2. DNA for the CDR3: TGCGCCAGCAGCTTGGAAGGGACAGGGGATGAAAAACTGTTTTTT. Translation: CASSLEGTGDEKLFF. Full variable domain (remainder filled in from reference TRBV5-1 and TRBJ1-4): KAGVTQTPRYLIKTRGQQVTLSCSPISGHRSVSWYQQTPGQGLQFLFEYFSETQRNKGNFPGRFSGRQFSNSRSEMNVSTLELGDSALYLCASSLEGTGDEKLFFGSGTQLSVL.

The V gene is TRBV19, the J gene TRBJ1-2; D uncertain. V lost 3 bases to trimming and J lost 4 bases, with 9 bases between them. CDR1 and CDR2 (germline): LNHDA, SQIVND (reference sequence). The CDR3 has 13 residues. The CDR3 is CASSMRAVYGYTF. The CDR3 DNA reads TGTGCCAGTAGTATGAGGGCTGTCTATGGCTACACCTTC. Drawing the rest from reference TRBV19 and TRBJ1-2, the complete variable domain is DGGITQSPKYLFRKEGQNVTLSCEQNLNHDAMYWYRQDPGQGLRLIYYSQIVNDFQKGDIAEGYSVSREKKESFPLTVTSAQKNPTAFYLCASSMRAVYGYTFGSGTRLTVV.

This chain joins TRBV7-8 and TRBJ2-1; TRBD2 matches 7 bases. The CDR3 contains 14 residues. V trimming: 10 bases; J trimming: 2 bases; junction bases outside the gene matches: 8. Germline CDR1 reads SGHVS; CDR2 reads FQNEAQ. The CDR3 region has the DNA TGTGCCACCACGGGGCGGGGGACCTACAATGAGCAGTTCTTC. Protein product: CATTGRGTYNEQFF.

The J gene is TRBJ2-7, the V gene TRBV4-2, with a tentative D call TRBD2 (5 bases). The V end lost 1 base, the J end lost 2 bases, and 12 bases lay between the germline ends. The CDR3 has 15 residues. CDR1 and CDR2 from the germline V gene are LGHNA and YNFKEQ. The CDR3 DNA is TGTGCCAGCAGCCAAGCGGACTCTCCCGCCTACGAGCAGTACTTC. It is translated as CASSQADSPAYEQYF.

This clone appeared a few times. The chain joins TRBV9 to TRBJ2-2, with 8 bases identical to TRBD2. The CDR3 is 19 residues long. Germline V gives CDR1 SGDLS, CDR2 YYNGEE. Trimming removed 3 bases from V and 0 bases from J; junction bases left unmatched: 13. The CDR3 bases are TGTGCCAGCAGCGCCGCCGGGACTAGTCATTTCGCGAACACCGGGGAGCTGTTTTTT. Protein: CASSAAGTSHFANTGELFF.

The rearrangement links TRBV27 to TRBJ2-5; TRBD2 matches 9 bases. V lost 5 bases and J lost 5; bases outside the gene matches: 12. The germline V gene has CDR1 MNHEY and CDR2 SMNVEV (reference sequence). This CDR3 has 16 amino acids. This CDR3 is CASSNYQAGGRETQYF. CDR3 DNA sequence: TGTGCCAGCAGTAATTATCAAGCGGGAGGTCGGGAGACCCAGTACTTC.

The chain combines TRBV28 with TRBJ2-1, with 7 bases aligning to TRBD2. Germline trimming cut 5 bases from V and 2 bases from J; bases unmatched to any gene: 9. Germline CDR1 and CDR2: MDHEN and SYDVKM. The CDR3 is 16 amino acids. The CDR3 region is CASSPPLAAAYNEQFF. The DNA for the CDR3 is TGTGCCAGCAGTCCCCCTCTAGCGGCTGCCTACAATGAGCAGTTCTTC.

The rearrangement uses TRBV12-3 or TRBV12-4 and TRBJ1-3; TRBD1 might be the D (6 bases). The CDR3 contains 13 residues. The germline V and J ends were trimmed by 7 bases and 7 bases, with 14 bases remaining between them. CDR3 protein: CASTFGRGNTIYF. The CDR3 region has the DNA TGTGCCAGCACCTTCGGGAGGGGGAACACCATATATTTT.

The CDR3 here is CASSIQYQNTGELFF. CDR3 DNA sequence: TGTGCCAGTAGTATCCAGTATCAGAACACCGGGGAGCTGTTTTTT. The rearrangement uses TRBV19 and TRBJ2-2; D not resolved. CDR1 and CDR2 from the germline V gene are LNHDA and SQIVND (reference sequence). The CDR3 runs to 15 residues. V lost 3 bases and J lost 1, with 9 bases in between.

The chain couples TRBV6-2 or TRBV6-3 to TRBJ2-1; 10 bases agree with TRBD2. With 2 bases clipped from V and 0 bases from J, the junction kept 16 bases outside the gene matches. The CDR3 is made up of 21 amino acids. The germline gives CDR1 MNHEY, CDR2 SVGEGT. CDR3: CASSYGLAAPWGLSSYNEQFF. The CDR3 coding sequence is TGTGCCAGCAGTTACGGACTAGCGGCCCCCTGGGGGCTAAGCTCCTACAATGAGCAGTTCTTC.

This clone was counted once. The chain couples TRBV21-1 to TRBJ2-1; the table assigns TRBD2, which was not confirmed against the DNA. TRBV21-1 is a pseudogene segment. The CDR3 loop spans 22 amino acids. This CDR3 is CASSKPPRESGRAPRYHNEQFF. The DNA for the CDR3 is TGTGCCAGCAGCAAGCCCCCAAGAGAAAGCGGGAGGGCACCGAGATACCACAATGAGCAGTTCTTC.

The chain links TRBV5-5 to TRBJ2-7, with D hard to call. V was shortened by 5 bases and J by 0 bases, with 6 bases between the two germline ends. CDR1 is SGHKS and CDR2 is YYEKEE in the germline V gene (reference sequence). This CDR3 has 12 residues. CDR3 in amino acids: CASSGRSYEQYF. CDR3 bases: TGTGCCAGCAGTGGGCGCTCCTACGAGCAGTACTTC.

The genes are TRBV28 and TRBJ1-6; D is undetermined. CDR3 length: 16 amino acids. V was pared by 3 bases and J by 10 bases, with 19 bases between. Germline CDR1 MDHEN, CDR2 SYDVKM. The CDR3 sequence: CASSFSNLEGLSPLHF. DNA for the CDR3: TGTGCCAGCAGTTTCTCGAACCTAGAGGGATTGTCACCCCTCCACTTT.

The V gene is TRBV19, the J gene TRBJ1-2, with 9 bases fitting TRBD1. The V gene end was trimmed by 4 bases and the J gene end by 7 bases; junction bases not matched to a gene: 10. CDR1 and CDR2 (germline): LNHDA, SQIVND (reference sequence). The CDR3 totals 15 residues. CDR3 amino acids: CASSTNRDRVGGYTF. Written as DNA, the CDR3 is TGTGCCAGTAGTACAAATCGGGACAGGGTCGGTGGCTACACCTTC.

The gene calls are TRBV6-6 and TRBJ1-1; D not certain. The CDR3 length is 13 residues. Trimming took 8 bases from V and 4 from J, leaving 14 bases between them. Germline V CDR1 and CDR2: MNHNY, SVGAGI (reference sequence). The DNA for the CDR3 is TGTGCCAGCCAATTGCCGGAGGGCACTGAAGCTTTCTTT. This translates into CASQLPEGTEAFF.

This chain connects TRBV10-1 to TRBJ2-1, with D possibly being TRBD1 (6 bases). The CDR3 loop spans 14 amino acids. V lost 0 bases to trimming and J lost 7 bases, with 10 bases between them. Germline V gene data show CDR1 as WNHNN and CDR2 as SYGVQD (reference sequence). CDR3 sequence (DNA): TGCGCCAGCAGTGAGTCGGGGGCGAGTAATGAGCAGTTCTTC. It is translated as CASSESGASNEQFF.

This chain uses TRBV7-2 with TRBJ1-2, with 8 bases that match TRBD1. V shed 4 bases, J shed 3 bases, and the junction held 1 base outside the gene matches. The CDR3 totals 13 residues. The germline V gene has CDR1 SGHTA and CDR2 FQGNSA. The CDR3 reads CASSSGGDYGYTF. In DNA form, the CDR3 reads TGTGCCAGCAGCTCAGGGGGCGACTATGGCTACACCTTC.

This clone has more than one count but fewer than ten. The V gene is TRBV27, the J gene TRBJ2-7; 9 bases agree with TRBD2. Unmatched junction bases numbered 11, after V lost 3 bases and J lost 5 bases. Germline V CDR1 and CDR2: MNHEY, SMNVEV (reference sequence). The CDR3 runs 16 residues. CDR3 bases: TGTGCCAGCAGTTTTTTCTTAGCGGGAGTCCTCAACGAGCAGTACTTC. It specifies CASSFFLAGVLNEQYF.

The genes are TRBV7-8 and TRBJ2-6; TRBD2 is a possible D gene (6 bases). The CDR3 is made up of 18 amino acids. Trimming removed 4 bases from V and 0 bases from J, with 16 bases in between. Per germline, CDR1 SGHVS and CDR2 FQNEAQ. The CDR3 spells CASSSPGLDFSGANVLTF. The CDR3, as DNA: TGTGCCAGCAGCTCACCGGGACTTGACTTCTCTGGGGCCAACGTCCTGACTTTC.

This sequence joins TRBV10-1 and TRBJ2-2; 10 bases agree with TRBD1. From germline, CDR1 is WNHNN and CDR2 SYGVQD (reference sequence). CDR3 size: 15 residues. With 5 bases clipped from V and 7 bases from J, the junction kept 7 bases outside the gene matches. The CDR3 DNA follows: TGCGCCAGCAGTACATCGACAGGGGGCCTCGGGGAGCTGTTTTTT. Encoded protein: CASSTSTGGLGELFF.

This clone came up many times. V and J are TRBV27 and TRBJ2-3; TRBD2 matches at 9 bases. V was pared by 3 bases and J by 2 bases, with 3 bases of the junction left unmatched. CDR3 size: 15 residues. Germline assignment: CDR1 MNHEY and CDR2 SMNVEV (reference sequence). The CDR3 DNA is TGTGCCAGCAGTTTGACTAGCGGTACCACAGATACGCAGTATTTT. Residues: CASSLTSGTTDTQYF.

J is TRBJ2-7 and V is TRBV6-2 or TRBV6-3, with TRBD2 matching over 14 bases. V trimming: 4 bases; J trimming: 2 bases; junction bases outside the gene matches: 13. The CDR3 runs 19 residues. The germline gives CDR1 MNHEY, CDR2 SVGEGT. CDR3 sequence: CASSSRLAGGPSRTYEQYF. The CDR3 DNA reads TGTGCCAGCAGTTCCCGACTAGCGGGAGGGCCTAGTCGGACCTACGAGCAGTACTTC.

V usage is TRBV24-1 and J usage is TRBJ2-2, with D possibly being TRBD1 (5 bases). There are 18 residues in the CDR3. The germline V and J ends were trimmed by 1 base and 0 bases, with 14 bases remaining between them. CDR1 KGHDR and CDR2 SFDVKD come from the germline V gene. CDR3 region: CATSDFFTTATNTGELFF. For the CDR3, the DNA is TGTGCCACCAGTGATTTCTTCACGACAGCAACGAACACCGGGGAGCTGTTTTTT.